This T cell receptor (beta chain) was sequenced during a study of T cell responses to AZD1222 COVID-19 vaccine. The study, taken as a whole, reports: Scientists sampled the repertoires only once the peak T cell response had passed. The CD4 TCRs associated with vaccination extended across spike and predominated at 160-218 and 743-854. The breadth and depth of Spike-specific TCRs increased once two AZD1222 doses had been given.

Here immunoSEQ multiplex PCR was the method, and the copy in TCRdb shows in-frame clones only, minus some. The sample lists approximately 100,000 clones; less than 90% were seen once. The CDR3 loop spans 13 amino acids. Trimming removed 8 bases from V and 0 bases from J, with 9 bases in between. The germline gives CDR1 LNHDA, CDR2 SQIVND (reference sequence). For this clone: What it recognizes is unknown.

This receptor was taken from an adult in good health. The sample consisted of peripheral blood, taken on day 0 of AZD1222 vaccination. V and J are TRBV19 and TRBJ2-3, with D possibly TRBD2 on 6 matching bases. CDR3 DNA sequence: TGTGCCAGTCGGGGGTTTAGCACAGATACGCAGTATTTT. Residues: CASRGFSTDTQYF.